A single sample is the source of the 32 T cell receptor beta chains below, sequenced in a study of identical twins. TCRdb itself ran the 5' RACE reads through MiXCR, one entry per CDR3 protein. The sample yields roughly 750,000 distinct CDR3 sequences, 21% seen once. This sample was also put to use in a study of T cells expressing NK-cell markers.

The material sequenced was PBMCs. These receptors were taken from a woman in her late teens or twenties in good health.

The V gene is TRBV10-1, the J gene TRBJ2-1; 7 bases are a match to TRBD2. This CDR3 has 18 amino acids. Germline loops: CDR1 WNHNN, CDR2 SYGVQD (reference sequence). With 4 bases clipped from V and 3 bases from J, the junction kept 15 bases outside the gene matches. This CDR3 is CASSVGWAGDILYNEQFF. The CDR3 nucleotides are TGCGCCAGCAGTGTGGGGTGGGCGGGAGATATACTCTACAATGAGCAGTTCTTC.

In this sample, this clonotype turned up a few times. The CDR3 spells CAISGQGDTEAFF. The CDR3 DNA reads TGTGCCATCAGTGGACAGGGAGACACTGAAGCTTTCTTT. The V call is TRBV10-3, the J call TRBJ1-1, with 7 bases lining up with TRBD1. The length of the CDR3 is 13 residues. Germline V gene data show CDR1 as ENHRY and CDR2 as SYGVKD. Germline trimming cut 4 bases from V and 3 bases from J; bases unmatched to any gene: 2.

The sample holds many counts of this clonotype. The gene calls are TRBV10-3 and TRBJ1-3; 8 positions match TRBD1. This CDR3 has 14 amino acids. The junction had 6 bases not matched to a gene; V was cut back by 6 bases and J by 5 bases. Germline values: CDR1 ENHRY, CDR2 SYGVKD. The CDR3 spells CAIRGGTGRNTIYF. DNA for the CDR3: TGTGCCATCAGGGGAGGGACAGGCCGAAACACCATATATTTT.

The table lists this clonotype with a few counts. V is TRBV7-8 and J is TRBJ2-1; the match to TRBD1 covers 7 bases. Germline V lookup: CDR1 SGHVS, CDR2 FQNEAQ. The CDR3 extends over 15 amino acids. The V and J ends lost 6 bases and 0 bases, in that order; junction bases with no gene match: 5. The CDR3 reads CASRIQGSSYNEQFF. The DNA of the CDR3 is TGTGCCAGCAGAATACAGGGGTCCTCCTACAATGAGCAGTTCTTC.

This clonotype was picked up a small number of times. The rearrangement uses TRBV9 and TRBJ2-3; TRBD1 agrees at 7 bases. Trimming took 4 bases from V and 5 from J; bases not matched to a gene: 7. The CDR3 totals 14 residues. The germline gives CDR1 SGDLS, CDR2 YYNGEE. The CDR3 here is CASSSGGPEDTQYF. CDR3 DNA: TGTGCCAGCAGCTCAGGGGGTCCGGAAGATACGCAGTATTTT.

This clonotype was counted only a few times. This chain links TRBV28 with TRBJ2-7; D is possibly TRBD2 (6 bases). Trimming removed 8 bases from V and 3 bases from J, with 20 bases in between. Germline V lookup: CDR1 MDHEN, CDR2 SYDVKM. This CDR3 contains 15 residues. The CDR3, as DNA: TGTGCCAGCGGCCGTGACGGGAGAAGTAACTACGAGCAGTACTTC. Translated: CASGRDGRSNYEQYF.

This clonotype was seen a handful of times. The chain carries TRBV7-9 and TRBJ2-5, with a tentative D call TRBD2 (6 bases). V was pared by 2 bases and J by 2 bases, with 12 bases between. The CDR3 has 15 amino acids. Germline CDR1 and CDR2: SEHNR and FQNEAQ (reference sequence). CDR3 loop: CASSLKSGAQETQYF. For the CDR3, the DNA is TGTGCCAGCAGCTTAAAATCGGGAGCTCAAGAGACCCAGTACTTC.

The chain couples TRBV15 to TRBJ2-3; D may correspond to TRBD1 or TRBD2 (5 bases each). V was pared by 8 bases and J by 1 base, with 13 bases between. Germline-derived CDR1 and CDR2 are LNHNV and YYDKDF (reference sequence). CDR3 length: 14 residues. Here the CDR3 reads CATARGEGTDTQYF. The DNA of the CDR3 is TGTGCCACCGCAAGGGGAGAGGGCACAGATACGCAGTATTTT.

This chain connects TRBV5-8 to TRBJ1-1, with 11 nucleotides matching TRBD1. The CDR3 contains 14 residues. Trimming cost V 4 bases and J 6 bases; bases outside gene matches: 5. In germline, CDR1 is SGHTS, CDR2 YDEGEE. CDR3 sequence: CASSRDRGGAEAFF. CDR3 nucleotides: TGTGCCAGCAGCAGGGACAGGGGGGGAGCTGAAGCTTTCTTT.

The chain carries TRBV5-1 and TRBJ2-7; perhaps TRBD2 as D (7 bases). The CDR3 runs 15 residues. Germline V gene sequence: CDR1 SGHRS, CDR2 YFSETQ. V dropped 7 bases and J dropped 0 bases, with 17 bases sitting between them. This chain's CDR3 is CASGMSGGLSYEQYF. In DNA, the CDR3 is TGCGCCAGCGGTATGTCGGGGGGCCTCTCCTACGAGCAGTACTTC.

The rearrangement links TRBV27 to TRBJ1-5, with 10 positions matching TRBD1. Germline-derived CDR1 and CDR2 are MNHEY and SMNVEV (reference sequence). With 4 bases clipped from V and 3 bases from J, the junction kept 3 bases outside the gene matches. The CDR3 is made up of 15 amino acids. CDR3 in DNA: TGTGCCAGCAGTTCAGGGACAGGGGTCAATCAGCCCCAGCATTTT. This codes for CASSSGTGVNQPQHF.

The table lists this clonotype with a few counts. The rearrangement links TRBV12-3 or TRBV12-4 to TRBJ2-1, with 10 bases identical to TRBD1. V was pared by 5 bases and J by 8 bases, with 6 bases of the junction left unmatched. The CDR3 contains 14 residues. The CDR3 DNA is TGTGCCAGCAGTCCGGGACAGGGGTTGTATGAGCAGTTCTTC. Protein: CASSPGQGLYEQFF.

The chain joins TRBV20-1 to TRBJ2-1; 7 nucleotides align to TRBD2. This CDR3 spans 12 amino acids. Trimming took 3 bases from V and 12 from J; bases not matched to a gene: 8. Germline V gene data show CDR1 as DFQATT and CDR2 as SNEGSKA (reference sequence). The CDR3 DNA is TGCAGTGCTAGTGACGGGAGGCGGGGGCAGTTCTTC. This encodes CSASDGRRGQFF.

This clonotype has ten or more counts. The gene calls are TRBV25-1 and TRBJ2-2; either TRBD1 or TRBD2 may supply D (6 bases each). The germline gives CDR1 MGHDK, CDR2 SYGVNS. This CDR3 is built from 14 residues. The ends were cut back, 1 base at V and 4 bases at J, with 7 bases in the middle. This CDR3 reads CASSEWGATGELFF. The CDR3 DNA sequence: TGTGCCAGCAGTGAATGGGGGGCCACCGGGGAGCTGTTTTTT.

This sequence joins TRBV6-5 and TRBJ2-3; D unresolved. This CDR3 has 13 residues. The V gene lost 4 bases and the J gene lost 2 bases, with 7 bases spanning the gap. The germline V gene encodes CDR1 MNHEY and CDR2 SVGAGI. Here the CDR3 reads CASSWSYTDTQYF. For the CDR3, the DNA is TGTGCCAGCAGTTGGTCTTACACAGATACGCAGTATTTT.

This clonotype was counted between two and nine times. In nucleotides, the CDR3 is TGTGCCAGCAGTTTTGGCAGGGGGCTGAACGAGCAGTACTTC. Its protein is CASSFGRGLNEQYF. The rearrangement uses TRBV12-3 or TRBV12-4 and TRBJ2-7, with 8 bases fitting TRBD1. V shed 3 bases and J 5 bases; nucleotides not matched to a gene: 6. CDR3 length equals 14 residues.

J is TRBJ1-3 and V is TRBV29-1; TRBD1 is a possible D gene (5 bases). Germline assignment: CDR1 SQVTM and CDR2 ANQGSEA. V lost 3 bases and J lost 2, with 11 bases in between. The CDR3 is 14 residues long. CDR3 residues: CSVEGTETGNTIYF. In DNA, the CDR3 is TGCAGCGTTGAGGGGACCGAAACTGGAAACACCATATATTTT.

The CDR3 loop is CASSLARAGPGYNEQFF. In DNA, the CDR3 is TGTGCCAGCAGTTTAGCGAGAGCGGGACCGGGATACAATGAGCAGTTCTTC. V gene TRBV12-3 or TRBV12-4 combines with J gene TRBJ2-1; the match to TRBD2 covers 7 bases. V lost 0 bases to trimming and J lost 4 bases; unmatched junction nucleotides: 9. The CDR3 extends over 17 amino acids.

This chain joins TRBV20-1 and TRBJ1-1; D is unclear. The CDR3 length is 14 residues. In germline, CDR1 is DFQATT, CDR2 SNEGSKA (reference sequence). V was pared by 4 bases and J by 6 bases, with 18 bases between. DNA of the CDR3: TGCAGTGCTAAGGACGGTCCCGCGCGATCTGAAGCTTTCTTT. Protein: CSAKDGPARSEAFF.

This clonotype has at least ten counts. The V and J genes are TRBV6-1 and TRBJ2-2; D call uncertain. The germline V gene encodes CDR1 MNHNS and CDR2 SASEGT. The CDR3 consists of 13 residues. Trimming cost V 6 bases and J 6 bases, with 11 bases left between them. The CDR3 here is CASSPGRAGELFF. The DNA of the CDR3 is TGTGCCAGCAGCCCTGGACGGGCCGGGGAGCTGTTTTTT.

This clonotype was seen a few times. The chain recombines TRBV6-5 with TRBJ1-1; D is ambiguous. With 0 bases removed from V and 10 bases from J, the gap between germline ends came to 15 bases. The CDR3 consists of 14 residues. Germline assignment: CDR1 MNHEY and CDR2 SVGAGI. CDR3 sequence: CASSYSRVGEGAFF. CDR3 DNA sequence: TGTGCCAGCAGTTACTCGAGGGTTGGGGAGGGAGCTTTCTTT.

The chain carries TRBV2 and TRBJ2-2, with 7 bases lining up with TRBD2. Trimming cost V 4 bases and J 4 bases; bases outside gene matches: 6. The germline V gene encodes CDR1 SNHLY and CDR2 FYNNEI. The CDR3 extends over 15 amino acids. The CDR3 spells CASSVTSYGTGELFF. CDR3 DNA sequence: TGTGCCAGCAGTGTGACTAGCTACGGCACCGGGGAGCTGTTTTTT.

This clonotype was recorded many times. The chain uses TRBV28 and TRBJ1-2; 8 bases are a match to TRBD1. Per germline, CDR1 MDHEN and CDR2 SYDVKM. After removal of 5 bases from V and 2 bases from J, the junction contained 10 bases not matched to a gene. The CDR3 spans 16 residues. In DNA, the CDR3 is TGTGCCAGCAGTGAGGGGCACAGGGGGATAAACTATGGCTACACCTTC. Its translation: CASSEGHRGINYGYTF.

CDR3 sequence: CSAAGQETQYF. As DNA, the CDR3 is TGCAGCGCGGCCGGTCAAGAGACCCAGTACTTC. The chain combines TRBV29-1 with TRBJ2-5; D gene ambiguous. Deletions cut 7 bases from V and 2 bases from J, with 8 bases between. The CDR3 extends over 11 amino acids. Germline V gene sequence: CDR1 SQVTM, CDR2 ANQGSEA. Combining the CDR3 with reference TRBV29-1 and TRBJ2-5 gives the whole variable domain SAVISQKPSRDICQRGTSLTIQCQVDSQVTMMFWYRQQPGQSLTLIATANQGSEATYESGFVIDKFPISRPNLTFSTLTVSNMSPEDSSIYLCSAAGQETQYFGPGTRLLVL.

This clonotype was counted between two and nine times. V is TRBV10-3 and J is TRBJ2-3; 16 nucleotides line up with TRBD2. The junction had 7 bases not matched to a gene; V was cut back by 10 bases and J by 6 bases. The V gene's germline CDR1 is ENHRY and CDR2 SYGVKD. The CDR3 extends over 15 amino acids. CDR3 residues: CATGTSGRVADTQYF. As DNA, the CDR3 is TGTGCCACCGGGACTAGCGGGAGGGTGGCTGATACGCAGTATTTT.

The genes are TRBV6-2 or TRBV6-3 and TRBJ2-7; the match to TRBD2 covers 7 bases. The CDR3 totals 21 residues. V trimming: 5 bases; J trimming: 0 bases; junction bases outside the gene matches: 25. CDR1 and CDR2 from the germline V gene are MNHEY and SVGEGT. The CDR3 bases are TGTGCCAGCAGTCCACGCCCTAGACATCCTCGTAGCGGGTTCGACTCCTACGAGCAGTACTTC. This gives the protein CASSPRPRHPRSGFDSYEQYF.

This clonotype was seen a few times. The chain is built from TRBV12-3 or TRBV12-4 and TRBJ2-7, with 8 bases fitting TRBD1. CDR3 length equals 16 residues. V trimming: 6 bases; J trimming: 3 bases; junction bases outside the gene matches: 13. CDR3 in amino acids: CASSPRTGGYFYEQYF. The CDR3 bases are TGTGCCAGCAGCCCACGTACAGGGGGATACTTCTACGAGCAGTACTTC.

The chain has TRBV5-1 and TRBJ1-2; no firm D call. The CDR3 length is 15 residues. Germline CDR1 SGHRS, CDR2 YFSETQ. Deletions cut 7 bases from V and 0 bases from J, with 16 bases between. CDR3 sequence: CASGSADGANYGYTF. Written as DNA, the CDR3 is TGCGCCAGCGGATCGGCGGACGGAGCTAACTATGGCTACACCTTC.

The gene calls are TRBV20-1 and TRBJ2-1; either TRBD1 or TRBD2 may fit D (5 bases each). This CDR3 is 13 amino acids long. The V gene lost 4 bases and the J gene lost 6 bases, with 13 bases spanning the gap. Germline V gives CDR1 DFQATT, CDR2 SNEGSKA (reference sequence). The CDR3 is CSANEGTVNEQFF. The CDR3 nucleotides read TGCAGTGCTAATGAGGGGACCGTCAATGAGCAGTTCTTC.

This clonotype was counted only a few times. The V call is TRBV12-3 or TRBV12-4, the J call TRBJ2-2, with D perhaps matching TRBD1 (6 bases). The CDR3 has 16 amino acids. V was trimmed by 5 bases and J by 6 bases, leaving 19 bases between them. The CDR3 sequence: CASSPLDSLIPGELFF. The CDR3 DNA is TGTGCCAGCAGTCCCCTGGACAGTTTAATCCCCGGGGAGCTGTTTTTT.

The chain's CDR3 is CASSLGQVIAFF. For the CDR3, the DNA is TGTGCCAGCAGTTTAGGACAGGTTATAGCTTTCTTT. The chain joins TRBV12-3 or TRBV12-4 to TRBJ1-1; D is perhaps TRBD1 (6 bases). Trimming removed 1 base from V and 10 bases from J, with 10 bases in between. The CDR3 covers 12 residues.

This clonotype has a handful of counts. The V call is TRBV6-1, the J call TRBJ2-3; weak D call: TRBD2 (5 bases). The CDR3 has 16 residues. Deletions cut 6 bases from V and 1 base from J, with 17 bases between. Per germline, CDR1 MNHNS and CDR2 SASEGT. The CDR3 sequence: CASSSVLVYGTDTQYF. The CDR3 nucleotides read TGTGCCAGCAGCTCGGTACTAGTTTATGGCACAGATACGCAGTATTTT.